The next 8 T cell receptor beta chains were all read from a single sample in a study of cytomegalovirus exposure and HLA in healthy donors. The PCR made use of 60 Vbeta and 13 Jbeta primers. Sequencing was performed with immunoSEQ multiplex PCR; in TCRdb, only in-frame clones are kept and a portion is missing. Of 110,000 to 150,000 clones in the sample, over 60% were seen once. Specimen: PBMCs. The receptor set was obtained from a woman between 50 and 59 years old in good health and CMV-seronegative.

The J gene is TRBJ2-1, the V gene TRBV12-5; the D gene is possibly TRBD2 (5 bases). Germline values: CDR1 LGHNT, CDR2 FRNRAP. This CDR3 has 14 amino acids. With 3 bases removed from V and 10 bases from J, the gap between germline ends came to 16 bases. CDR3 nucleotides: TGTGCTAGTGGTTTCCGGGCGGGCTTTGAGGAGCAGTTCTTC. Translation gives CASGFRAGFEEQFF.

With regard to this clone: This sample includes further DNA sequences coding for the same CDR3. This chain joins TRBV29-1 and TRBJ2-7; TRBD1 agrees at 12 bases. CDR1 is SQVTM, CDR2 ANQGSEA, per germline. The V and J ends lost 7 bases and 3 bases, in that order; junction bases with no gene match: 4. The CDR3 covers 13 residues. CDR3 DNA sequence: TGCAGCGCGGGACAGGGGGCGAGCTACGAGCAGTACTTC. It specifies CSAGQGASYEQYF.

V is TRBV28 and J is TRBJ2-7, with D possibly TRBD1 on 6 matching bases. The V end lost 5 bases, the J end lost 1 base, and 15 bases lay between the germline ends. The CDR3 is made up of 15 amino acids. CDR1 and CDR2 (germline): MDHEN, SYDVKM. CDR3 sequence: CASSRWTAASYEQYF. The CDR3 DNA reads as TGTGCCAGCAGTAGATGGACAGCAGCATCCTACGAGCAGTACTTC.

The chain recombines TRBV27 with TRBJ1-5, with 7 bases identical to TRBD1. The CDR3 runs to 15 residues. Germline trimming cut 5 bases from V and 7 bases from J; bases unmatched to any gene: 11. The germline gives CDR1 MNHEY, CDR2 SMNVEV (reference sequence). CDR3: CASSPGTDLRQPQHF. CDR3 in DNA: TGTGCCAGCAGTCCCGGGACAGACCTTCGGCAGCCCCAGCATTTT.

The J gene is TRBJ2-7, the V gene TRBV15, with 9 bases identical to TRBD1. CDR1 and CDR2 (germline): LNHNV, YYDKDF (reference sequence). This CDR3 has 15 residues. V gave up 0 bases and J gave up 3 bases; unmatched junction bases: 3. CDR3 in DNA: TGTGCCACCAGCAGAGAGGGACAGGGTGTCTACGAGCAGTACTTC. Encoded protein: CATSREGQGVYEQYF.

The chain carries TRBV7-6 and TRBJ2-3, with D tentatively TRBD2 (6 bases). This CDR3 region has 16 residues. The V gene lost 2 bases and the J gene lost 2 bases, with 14 bases spanning the gap. Germline assignment: CDR1 SGHVS and CDR2 FNYEAQ. The CDR3 loop reads CASSLIGGAYTDTQYF. DNA of the CDR3: TGTGCCAGCAGCTTAATAGGCGGGGCGTACACAGATACGCAGTATTTT.

Worth noting for this clone: Sequence at one end of the junction differs from germline and may be a read error. The chain employs TRBV10-3 and TRBJ1-1; perhaps TRBD1 as D (5 bases). The CDR3 is made up of 17 amino acids. Germline V gives CDR1 ENHRY, CDR2 SYGVKD. Here the CDR3 reads CAISEWDRGELNTKAFF. The DNA of the CDR3 is TGTGCCATCAGTGAGTGGGATAGGGGCGAGCTGAACACTAAAGCTTTCTTT.

V is TRBV19 and J is TRBJ2-5; 7 nucleotides line up with TRBD1. The V gene's germline CDR1 is LNHDA and CDR2 SQIVND (reference sequence). V dropped 2 bases and J dropped 5; count of bases not matched to a gene: 20. CDR3 length equals 19 residues. The CDR3 DNA reads as TGTGCCAGTAGTATACGAGGGGGCCCCGAACCGACGAGAGAGGAGACCCAGTACTTC. This translates into CASSIRGGPEPTREETQYF.